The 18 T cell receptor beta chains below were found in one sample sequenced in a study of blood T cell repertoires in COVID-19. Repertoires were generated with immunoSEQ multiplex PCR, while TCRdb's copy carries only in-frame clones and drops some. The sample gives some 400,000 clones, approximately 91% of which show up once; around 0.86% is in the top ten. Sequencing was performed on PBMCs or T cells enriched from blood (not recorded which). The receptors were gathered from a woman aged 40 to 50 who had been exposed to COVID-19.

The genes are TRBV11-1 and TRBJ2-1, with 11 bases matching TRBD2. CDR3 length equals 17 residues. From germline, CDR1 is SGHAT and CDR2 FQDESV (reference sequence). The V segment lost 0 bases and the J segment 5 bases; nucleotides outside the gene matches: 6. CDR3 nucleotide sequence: TGTGCCAGCAGCTTAGCTTCTAGCGGGAGGTGGAACAATGAGCAGTTCTTC. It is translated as CASSLASSGRWNNEQFF.

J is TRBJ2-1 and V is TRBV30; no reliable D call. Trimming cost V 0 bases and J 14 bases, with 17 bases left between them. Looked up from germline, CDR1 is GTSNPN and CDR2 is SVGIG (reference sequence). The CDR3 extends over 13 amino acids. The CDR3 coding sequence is TGTGCCTGGAGTGTCCTAGTAGCTGACTCCAAGTTCTTC. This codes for CAWSVLVADSKFF.

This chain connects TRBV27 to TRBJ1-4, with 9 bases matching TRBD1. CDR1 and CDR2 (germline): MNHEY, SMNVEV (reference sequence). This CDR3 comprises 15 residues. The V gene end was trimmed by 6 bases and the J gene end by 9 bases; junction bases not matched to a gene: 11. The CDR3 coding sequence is TGTGCCAGCAGCAATAACAGGGGGCGAGGGAAAAAACTGTTTTTT. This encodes CASSNNRGRGKKLFF.

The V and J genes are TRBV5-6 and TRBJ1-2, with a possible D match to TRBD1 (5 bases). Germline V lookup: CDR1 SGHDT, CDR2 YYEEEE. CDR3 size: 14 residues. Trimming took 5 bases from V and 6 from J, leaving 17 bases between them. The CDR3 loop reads CASRRGIGLNGYTF. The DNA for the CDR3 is TGTGCCAGCAGGCGGGGGATAGGCCTAAATGGCTACACCTTC. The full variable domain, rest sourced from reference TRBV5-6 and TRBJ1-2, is DAGVTQSPTHLIKTRGQQVTLRCSPKSGHDTVSWYQQALGQGPQFIFQYYEEEERQRGNFPDRFSGHQFPNYSSELNVNALLLGDSALYLCASRRGIGLNGYTFGSGTRLTVV.

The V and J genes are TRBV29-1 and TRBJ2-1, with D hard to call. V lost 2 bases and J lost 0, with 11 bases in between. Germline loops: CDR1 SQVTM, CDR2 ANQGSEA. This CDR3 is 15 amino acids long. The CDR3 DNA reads TGCAGCGTTGAAATCCTCGCGAGCTCCTACAATGAGCAGTTCTTC. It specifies CSVEILASSYNEQFF.

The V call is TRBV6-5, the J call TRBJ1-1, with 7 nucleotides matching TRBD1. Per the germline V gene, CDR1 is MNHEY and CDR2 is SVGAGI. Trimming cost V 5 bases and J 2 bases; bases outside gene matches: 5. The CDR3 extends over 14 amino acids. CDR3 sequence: CASSLGTANTEAFF. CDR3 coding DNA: TGTGCCAGCAGTCTCGGGACAGCCAACACTGAAGCTTTCTTT.

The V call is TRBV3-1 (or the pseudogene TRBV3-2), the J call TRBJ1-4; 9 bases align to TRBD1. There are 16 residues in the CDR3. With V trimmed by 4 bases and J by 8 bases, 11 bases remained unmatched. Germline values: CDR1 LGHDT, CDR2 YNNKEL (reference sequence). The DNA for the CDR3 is TGTGCCAGCAGCCCTACAGGGGGCGTGTTCCAGGAAAAACTGTTTTTT. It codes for CASSPTGGVFQEKLFF.

CDR3 residues: CASSQGTGYGYTF. In nucleotides, the CDR3 is TGTGCCAGCAGCCAAGGGACAGGTTATGGCTACACCTTC. This chain uses TRBV3-1 (or the pseudogene TRBV3-2) with TRBJ1-2; 7 bases fit TRBD1. The CDR3 contains 13 residues. V lost 1 base and J lost 5; bases outside the gene matches: 1. CDR1 is LGHDT and CDR2 is YNNKEL in the germline V gene (reference sequence).

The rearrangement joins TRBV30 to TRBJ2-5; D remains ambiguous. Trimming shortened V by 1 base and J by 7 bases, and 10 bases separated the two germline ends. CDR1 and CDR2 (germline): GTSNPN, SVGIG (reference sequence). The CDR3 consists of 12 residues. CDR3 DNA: TGTGCCTGGAGTGCCCTAGGTGGGACCCAGTACTTC. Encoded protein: CAWSALGGTQYF.

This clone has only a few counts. The CDR3 nucleotides are TGTGCCAGCAGTTACACCCCAGGGGGCGGCTACACCTTC. It encodes CASSYTPGGGYTF. The chain has TRBV6-5 and TRBJ1-2, with 8 bases identical to TRBD1. J gave up 8 bases and V 2 bases, and 4 bases lay outside the gene matches. CDR1 MNHEY and CDR2 SVGAGI come from the germline V gene. CDR3 length: 13 residues.

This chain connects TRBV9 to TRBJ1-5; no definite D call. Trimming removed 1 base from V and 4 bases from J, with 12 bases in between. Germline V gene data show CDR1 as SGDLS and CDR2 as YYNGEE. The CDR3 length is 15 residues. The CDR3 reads CASSVMAGLNQPQHF. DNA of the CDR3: TGTGCCAGCAGCGTAATGGCAGGCCTGAATCAGCCCCAGCATTTT.

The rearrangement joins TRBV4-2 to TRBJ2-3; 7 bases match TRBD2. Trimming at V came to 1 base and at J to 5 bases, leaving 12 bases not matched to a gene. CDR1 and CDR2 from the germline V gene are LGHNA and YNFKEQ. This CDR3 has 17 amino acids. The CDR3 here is CASSQAVGLGTIDTQYF. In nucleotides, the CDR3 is TGTGCCAGCAGCCAAGCCGTAGGACTCGGGACTATAGATACGCAGTATTTT.

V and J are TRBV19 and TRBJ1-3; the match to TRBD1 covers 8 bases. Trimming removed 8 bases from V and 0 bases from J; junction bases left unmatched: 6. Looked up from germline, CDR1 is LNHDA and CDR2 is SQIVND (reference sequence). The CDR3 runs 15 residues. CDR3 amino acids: CASQGARSSGNTIYF. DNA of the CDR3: TGTGCCAGTCAGGGGGCGCGGAGCTCTGGAAACACCATATATTTT. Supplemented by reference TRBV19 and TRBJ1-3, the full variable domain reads DGGITQSPKYLFRKEGQNVTLSCEQNLNHDAMYWYRQDPGQGLRLIYYSQIVNDFQKGDIAEGYSVSREKKESFPLTVTSAQKNPTAFYLCASQGARSSGNTIYFGEGSWLTVV.

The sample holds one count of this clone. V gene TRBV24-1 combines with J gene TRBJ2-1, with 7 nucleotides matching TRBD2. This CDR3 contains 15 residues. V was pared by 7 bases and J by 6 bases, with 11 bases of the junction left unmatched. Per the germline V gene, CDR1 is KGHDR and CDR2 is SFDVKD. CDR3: CATSIGGRPSNEQFF. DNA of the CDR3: TGTGCCACCAGCATCGGCGGGAGACCCTCCAATGAGCAGTTCTTC.

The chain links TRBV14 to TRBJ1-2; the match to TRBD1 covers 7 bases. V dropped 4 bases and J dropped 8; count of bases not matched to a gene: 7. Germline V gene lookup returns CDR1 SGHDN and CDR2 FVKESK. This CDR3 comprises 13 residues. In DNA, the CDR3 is TGTGCCAGCAGCCCAGGGGGGATCTTAGGCTACACCTTC. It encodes CASSPGGILGYTF.

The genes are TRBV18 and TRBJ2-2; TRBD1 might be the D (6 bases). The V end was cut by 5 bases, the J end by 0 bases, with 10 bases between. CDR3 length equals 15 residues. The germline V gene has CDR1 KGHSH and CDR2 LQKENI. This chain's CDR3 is CASSSGTPNTGELFF. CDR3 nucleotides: TGTGCCAGCTCATCCGGGACACCGAACACCGGGGAGCTGTTTTTT.

The CDR3 nucleotides are TGTGCCAGCTCAACCGAACAGGGCACTGAAGCTTTCTTT. Protein product: CASSTEQGTEAFF. J is TRBJ1-1 and V is TRBV18; D is perhaps TRBD1 (6 bases). V shed 5 bases and J shed 4 bases, with 11 bases lying between them. This CDR3 has 13 residues. CDR1 is KGHSH and CDR2 is LQKENI in the germline V gene.

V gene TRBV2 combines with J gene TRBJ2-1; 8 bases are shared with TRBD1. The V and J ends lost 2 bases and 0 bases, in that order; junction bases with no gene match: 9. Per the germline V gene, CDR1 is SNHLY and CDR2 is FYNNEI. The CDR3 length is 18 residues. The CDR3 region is CASSERRGRTSSYNEQFF. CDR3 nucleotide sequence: TGTGCCAGCAGTGAACGCAGGGGGCGGACAAGCTCCTACAATGAGCAGTTCTTC.